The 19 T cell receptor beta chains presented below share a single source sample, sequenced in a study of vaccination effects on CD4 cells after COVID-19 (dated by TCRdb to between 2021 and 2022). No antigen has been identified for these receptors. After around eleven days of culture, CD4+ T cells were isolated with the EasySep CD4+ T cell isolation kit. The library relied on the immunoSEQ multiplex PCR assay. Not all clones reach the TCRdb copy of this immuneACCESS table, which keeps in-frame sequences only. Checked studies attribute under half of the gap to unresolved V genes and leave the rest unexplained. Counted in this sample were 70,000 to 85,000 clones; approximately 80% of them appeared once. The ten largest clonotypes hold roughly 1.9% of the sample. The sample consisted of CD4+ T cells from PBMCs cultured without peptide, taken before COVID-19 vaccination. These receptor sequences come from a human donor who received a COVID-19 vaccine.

The CDR3 here is CASSSINRDPFLNTEAFF. CDR3 coding DNA: TGTGCCAGCAGTTCTATCAACAGGGATCCTTTTCTGAACACTGAAGCTTTCTTT. The genes are TRBV7-3 and TRBJ1-1; tentative D call: TRBD1 (6 bases). Germline lookup yields CDR1 SGHTA and CDR2 FQGTGA. This CDR3 spans 18 amino acids. Deletions cut 6 bases from V and 0 bases from J, with 23 bases between.

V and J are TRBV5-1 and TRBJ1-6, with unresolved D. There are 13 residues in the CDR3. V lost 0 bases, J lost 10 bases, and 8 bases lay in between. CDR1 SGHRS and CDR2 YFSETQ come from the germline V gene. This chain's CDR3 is CASSLEVESPLHF. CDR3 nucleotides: TGCGCCAGCAGCTTGGAGGTTGAATCACCCCTCCACTTT.

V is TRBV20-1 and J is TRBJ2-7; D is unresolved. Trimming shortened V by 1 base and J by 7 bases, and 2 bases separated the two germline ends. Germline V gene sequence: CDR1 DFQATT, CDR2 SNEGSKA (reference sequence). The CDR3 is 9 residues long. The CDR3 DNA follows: TGCAGTGCTAGAGGTGAGCAGTACGTC. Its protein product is CSARGEQYV.

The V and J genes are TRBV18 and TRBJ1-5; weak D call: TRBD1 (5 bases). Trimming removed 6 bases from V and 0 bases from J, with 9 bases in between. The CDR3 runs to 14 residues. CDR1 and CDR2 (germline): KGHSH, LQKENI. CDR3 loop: CASSQGDSNQPQHF. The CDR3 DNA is TGTGCCAGCTCCCAAGGGGATAGCAATCAGCCCCAGCATTTT.

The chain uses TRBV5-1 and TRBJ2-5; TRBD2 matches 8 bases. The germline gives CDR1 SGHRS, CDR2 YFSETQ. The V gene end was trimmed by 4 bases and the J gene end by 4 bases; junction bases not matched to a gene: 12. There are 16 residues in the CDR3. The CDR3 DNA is TGCGCCAGCAGCCTCACGGGAGGGGTCGTTGGAGAGACCCAGTACTTC. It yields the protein CASSLTGGVVGETQYF.

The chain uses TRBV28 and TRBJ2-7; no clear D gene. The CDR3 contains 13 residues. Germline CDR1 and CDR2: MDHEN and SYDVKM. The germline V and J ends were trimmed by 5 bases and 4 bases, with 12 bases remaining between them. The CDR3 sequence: CASSHALRYEQYV. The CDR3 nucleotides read TGTGCCAGCAGTCATGCCCTGAGATACGAGCAGTACGTC.

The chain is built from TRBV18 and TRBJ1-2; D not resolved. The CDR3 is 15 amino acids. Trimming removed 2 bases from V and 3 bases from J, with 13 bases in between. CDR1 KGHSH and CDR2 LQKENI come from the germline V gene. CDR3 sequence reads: CASSPREGLDYGYTF. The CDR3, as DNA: TGTGCCAGCTCACCAAGAGAGGGTTTGGACTATGGCTACACCTTC.

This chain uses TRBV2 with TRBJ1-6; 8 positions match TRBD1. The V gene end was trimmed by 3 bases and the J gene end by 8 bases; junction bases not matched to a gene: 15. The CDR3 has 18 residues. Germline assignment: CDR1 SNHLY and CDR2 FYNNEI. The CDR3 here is CASSDADRVVPEDSPLHF. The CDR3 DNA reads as TGTGCCAGCAGTGACGCGGACAGGGTGGTGCCCGAAGATTCACCCCTCCACTTT. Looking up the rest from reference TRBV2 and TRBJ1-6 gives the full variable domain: EPEVTQTPSHQVTQMGQEVILRCVPISNHLYFYWYRQILGQKVEFLVSFYNNEISEKSEIFDDQFSVERPDGSNFTLKIRSTKLEDSAMYFCASSDADRVVPEDSPLHFGNGTRLTVT.

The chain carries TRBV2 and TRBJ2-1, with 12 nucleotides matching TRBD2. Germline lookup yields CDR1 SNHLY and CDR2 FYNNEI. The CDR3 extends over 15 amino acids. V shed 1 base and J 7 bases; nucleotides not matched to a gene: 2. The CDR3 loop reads CASSEGTSGVNEQFF. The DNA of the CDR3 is TGTGCCAGCAGTGAAGGGACTAGCGGGGTGAATGAGCAGTTCTTC.

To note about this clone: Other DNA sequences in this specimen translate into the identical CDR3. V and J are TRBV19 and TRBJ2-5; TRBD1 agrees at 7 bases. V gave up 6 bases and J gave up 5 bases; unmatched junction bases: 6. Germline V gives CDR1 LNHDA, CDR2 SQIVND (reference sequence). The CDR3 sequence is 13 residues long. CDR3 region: CASSDRARETQYF. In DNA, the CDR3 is TGTGCCAGTAGCGACAGGGCGAGGGAGACCCAGTACTTC.

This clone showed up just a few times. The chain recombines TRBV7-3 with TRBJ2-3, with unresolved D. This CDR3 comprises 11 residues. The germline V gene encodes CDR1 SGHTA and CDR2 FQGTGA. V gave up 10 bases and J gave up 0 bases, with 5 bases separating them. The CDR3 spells CATLSTDTQYF. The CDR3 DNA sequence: TGTGCCACACTTAGCACAGATACGCAGTATTTT.

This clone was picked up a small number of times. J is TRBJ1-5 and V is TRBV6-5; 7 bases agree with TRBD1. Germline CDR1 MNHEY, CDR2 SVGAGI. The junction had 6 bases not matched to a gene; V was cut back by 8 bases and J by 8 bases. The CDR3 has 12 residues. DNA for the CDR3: TGTGCCAGCGGGAGGGGGCTGGAGCCCCAGCATTTT. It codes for CASGRGLEPQHF.

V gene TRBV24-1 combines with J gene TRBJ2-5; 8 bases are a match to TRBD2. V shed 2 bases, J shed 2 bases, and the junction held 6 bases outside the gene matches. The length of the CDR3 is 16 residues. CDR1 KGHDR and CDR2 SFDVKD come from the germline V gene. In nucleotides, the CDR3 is TGTGCCACCAGTGATTGGCGGGGGGCATCACAAGAGACCCAGTACTTC. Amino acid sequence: CATSDWRGASQETQYF.

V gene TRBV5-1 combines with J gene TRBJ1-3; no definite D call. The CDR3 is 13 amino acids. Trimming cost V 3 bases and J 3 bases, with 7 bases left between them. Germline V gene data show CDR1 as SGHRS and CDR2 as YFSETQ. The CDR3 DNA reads TGCGCCAGCAGCTCCGGGGATGGAAACACCATATATTTT. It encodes CASSSGDGNTIYF.

The DNA for the CDR3 is TGTGCCAGCCCTTTTTGGCAGTTGAGTACCGTCGCAGAGACCCAGTACTTC. This codes for CASPFWQLSTVAETQYF. The chain employs TRBV5-8 and TRBJ2-5; no firm D call. V dropped 7 bases and J dropped 4 bases, with 26 bases sitting between them. Germline V lookup: CDR1 SGHTS, CDR2 YDEGEE. CDR3 length: 17 amino acids.

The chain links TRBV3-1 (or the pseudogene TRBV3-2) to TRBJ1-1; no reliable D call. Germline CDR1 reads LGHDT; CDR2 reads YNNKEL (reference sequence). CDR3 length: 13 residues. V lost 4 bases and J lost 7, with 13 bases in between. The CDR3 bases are TGTGCCAGCAGCCCCCTGGTGGGCTTTGAAGCTTTCTTT. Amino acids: CASSPLVGFEAFF.

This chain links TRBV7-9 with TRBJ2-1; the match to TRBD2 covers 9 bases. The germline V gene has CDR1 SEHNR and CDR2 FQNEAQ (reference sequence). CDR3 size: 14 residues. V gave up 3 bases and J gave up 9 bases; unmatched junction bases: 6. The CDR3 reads CASSFSSGGGEQFF. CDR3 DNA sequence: TGTGCCAGCAGCTTCAGTAGCGGGGGCGGTGAGCAGTTCTTC.

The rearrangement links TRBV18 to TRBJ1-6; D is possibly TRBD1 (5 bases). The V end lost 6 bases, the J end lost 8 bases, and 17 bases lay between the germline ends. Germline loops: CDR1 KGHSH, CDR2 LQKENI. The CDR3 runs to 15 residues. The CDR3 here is CASSQANQGYSPLHF. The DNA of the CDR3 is TGTGCCAGCTCCCAAGCTAATCAGGGCTATTCACCCCTCCACTTT. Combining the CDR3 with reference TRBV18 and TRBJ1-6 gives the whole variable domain NAGVMQNPRHLVRRRGQEARLRCSPMKGHSHVYWYRQLPEEGLKFMVYLQKENIIDESGMPKERFSAEFPKEGPSILRIQQVVRGDSAAYFCASSQANQGYSPLHFGNGTRLTVT.

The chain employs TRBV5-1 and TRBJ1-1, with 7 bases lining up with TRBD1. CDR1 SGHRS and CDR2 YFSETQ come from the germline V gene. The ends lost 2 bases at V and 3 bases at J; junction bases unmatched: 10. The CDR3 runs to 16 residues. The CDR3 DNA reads TGCGCCAGCAGCTTCCGACAGGGCGGGTTAGACACTGAAGCTTTCTTT. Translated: CASSFRQGGLDTEAFF.